This T cell receptor beta chain comes out of a study of blood T cell repertoires in COVID-19. Assay used: immunoSEQ multiplex PCR; TCRdb lists only in-frame clones, some missing. The sample holds some 210,000 clones, roughly 81% seen once. The V end was cut by 3 bases, the J end by 3 bases, with 19 bases between. Germline lookup yields CDR1 SGHTA and CDR2 FQGNSA. The CDR3 has 17 residues. This receptor was identified in a woman aged 45-65 years with active or convalescent COVID-19. The chain has TRBV7-2 and TRBJ2-3; a weak D match, TRBD2 (6 bases). Sequencing was carried out using peripheral blood. The CDR3 sequence is CASSLGLTGEQTDTQYF. In nucleotides, the CDR3 is TGTGCCAGCAGCTTGGGGTTGACGGGGGAGCAGACAGATACGCAGTATTTT. Full variable domain (missing parts from reference TRBV7-2 and TRBJ2-3): GAGVSQSPSNKVTEKGKDVELRCDPISGHTALYWYRQSLGQGLEFLIYFQGNSAPDKSGLPSDRFSAERTGGSVSTLTIQRTQQEDSAVYLCASSLGLTGEQTDTQYFGPGTRLTVL.